The text below deals with one T cell receptor beta chain. TCRdb's copy holds only in-frame clones and misses some; the assay was immunoSEQ multiplex PCR. Altogether roughly 30,000 clones are present, 90% to 95% being singletons, with the ten largest covering 0.83%. The CDR3 loop spans 16 amino acids. The V gene's germline CDR1 is MDHEN and CDR2 SYDVKM. Trimming stripped 7 bases from V and 2 bases from J, with 21 bases between. The sample is drawn from a study of blood T cell repertoires in COVID-19. This chain uses TRBV28 with TRBJ2-7, with D perhaps TRBD1 (5 bases). The receptor comes from a woman in her 70s with COVID-19, enrolled during active disease. Specimen: peripheral blood. The CDR3 protein is CASIQSPGRGTYEQYF. In DNA form, the CDR3 reads TGTGCCAGCATCCAATCCCCGGGTAGGGGAACCTACGAGCAGTACTTC.